A selection of T cell receptor beta chains follows, all from one sample in a study of T cell changes during pregnancy in multiple sclerosis. Assay: immunoSEQ multiplex PCR; the TCRdb copy retains only in-frame clones and omits some. Among just under 70,000 clones listed, about 90% were seen once. Sequenced material: peripheral blood, taken in the second trimester of pregnancy. Every receptor here comes from a female donor with multiple sclerosis, enrolled in a pregnancy study. Each CDR3 is given with its conserved first and last residue. D genes are given only for firm matches. Clone sizes are given selectively: once, few, many, or a class where the clone is expanded.

size	V	J	D	DNA	CDR3
NA	TRBV7-3	TRBJ2-3	NA	TGTGCCAGCAGCTTATCGGGTAGCGGTGTCACAGATACGCAGTATTTT	CASSLSGSGVTDTQYF
NA	TRBV29-1	TRBJ1-1	TRBD1	TGCAGCGTCGCGACAGGGAACGGTGAAGCTTTCTTT	CSVATGNGEAFF
NA	TRBV5-1	TRBJ1-1	NA	TGCGCCAGCAGCGGGGGGACGGCGAACACTGAAGCTTTCTTT	CASSGGTANTEAFF
few	TRBV30	TRBJ1-1	NA	TGTGCCTGGAGTGTAAAGGCTGGGACAAAGGCTTTCTTT	CAWSVKAGTKAFF
NA	TRBV11-2	TRBJ1-3	NA	TGTGCCAGCAGTCCCGGGACATACTCTGGAAACACCATATATTTT	CASSPGTYSGNTIYF
NA	TRBV7-6	TRBJ1-5	NA	TGTGCCAGCAGCTTAGCGGCGGGTCTGGCCCAGCCCCAGCATTTT	CASSLAAGLAQPQHF
NA	TRBV5-1	TRBJ2-1	TRBD1	TGCGCCAGCAGTTCTGGGGACAGACCCTACAATGAGCAGTTCTTC	CASSSGDRPYNEQFF
NA	TRBV5-6	TRBJ2-3	NA	TGTGCCAGCAGCTTCGTAAGAGCAGATACGCAGTATTTT	CASSFVRADTQYF
NA	TRBV19	TRBJ1-2	NA	TGTGCCAGTAGTATCCTCACACAGGGCGGAGGCTACACCTTC	CASSILTQGGGYTF
NA	TRBV4-3	TRBJ1-2	TRBD1	TGCGCCAGCAGCCAAGATGGGACAGGGTTCGGCTACACCTTC	CASSQDGTGFGYTF
NA	TRBV10-3	TRBJ1-5	NA	TGTGCCATCAGTGACAGCCCAGACAGCAATAGCAATCAGCCCCAGCATTTT	CAISDSPDSNSNQPQHF
once	TRBV6-4	TRBJ2-1	TRBD2	TGTGCCAGCAGTGACTCAACTAGCGGGGGGGGGAATGAGCAGTTCTTC	CASSDSTSGGGNEQFF
few	TRBV15	TRBJ2-2	NA	TGTGCCACCAGCCCGGGGACTTCTCTTACCGGGGAGCTGTTTTTT	CATSPGTSLTGELFF
NA	TRBV6-5	TRBJ1-4	NA	TGTGCCAGCAGTTCCGTTAATGAAAAACTGTTTTTT	CASSSVNEKLFF
NA	TRBV7-9	TRBJ1-2	NA	TGTGCCAGCAGCTTTGGCAGGGCCGATGGCTACACCTTC	CASSFGRADGYTF
once	TRBV7-2	TRBJ2-7	NA	TGTGCCAGCAGCCCCGGACAGAGAAGGTGGGAAGACTACGAGCAGTACTTC	CASSPGQRRWEDYEQYF
NA	TRBV5-4	TRBJ1-1	TRBD1	TGTGCCAGCAGCTGGACAGGGAAAGGGTACACTGAAGCTTTCTTT	CASSWTGKGYTEAFF
NA	TRBV18	TRBJ2-4	TRBD2	TGTGCCAGCTCAACCCAGCGGGGGCTTTTAGCCAAAAACATTCAGTACTTC	CASSTQRGLLAKNIQYF
once	TRBV7-2	TRBJ2-1	TRBD2	TGTGCCAGCAGCTTACTAGCGGGGGAATACAATGAGCAGTTCTTC	CASSLLAGEYNEQFF
NA	TRBV7-8	TRBJ2-3	NA	TGTGCCAGCAGCACCGGAGGTGCTCAAGATACGCAGTATTTT	CASSTGGAQDTQYF
once	TRBV5-4	TRBJ1-3	NA	TGTGCCAGCAGCTTGGCGGCAGGATCTGGAAACACCATATATTTT	CASSLAAGSGNTIYF
NA	TRBV7-3	TRBJ1-1	NA	TGTGCCAGCAGCTTACAAGGGGCTGGAGAAGCTTTCTTT	CASSLQGAGEAFF